The table lists the clone carrying this TCR beta chain with a count of one. Its antigen is currently unknown. This PCR relied on a set of 60 Vbeta primers and 13 Jbeta primers. Method: immunoSEQ multiplex PCR; TCRdb's copy keeps in-frame clones and lacks some. The sample shows fewer than 200,000 clones, about 70% of them seen only once. Trimming pared 6 bases from V and 6 bases from J, leaving 17 bases between. Per the germline V gene, CDR1 is MDHEN and CDR2 is SYDVKM. The CDR3 spans 15 residues. The entry originates in a study of cytomegalovirus exposure and HLA in healthy donors. Study-wide results and caveats: In an earlier analysis, in some 540 donors, most V segments appeared productive either ~87% or ~30% of the time. In a later analysis, a missense DCLRE1C variant was linked to TCR beta V- and J-gene trimming. A further, later analysis showed that HLA-associated TCR beta chains (compared with equally common others) were more clonally expanded. Across donors, presence/absence analyses took sequencing depth to be roughly uniform.

The sample taken for sequencing was PBMCs. The clonotype comes from a woman younger than 35 in good health and CMV-seropositive. The genes are TRBV28 and TRBJ1-4, with D tentatively TRBD1 (5 bases). CDR3 sequence: CASSPAARAYEKLFF. DNA of the CDR3: TGTGCCAGCAGCCCCGCCGCCAGGGCTTATGAAAAACTGTTTTTT.